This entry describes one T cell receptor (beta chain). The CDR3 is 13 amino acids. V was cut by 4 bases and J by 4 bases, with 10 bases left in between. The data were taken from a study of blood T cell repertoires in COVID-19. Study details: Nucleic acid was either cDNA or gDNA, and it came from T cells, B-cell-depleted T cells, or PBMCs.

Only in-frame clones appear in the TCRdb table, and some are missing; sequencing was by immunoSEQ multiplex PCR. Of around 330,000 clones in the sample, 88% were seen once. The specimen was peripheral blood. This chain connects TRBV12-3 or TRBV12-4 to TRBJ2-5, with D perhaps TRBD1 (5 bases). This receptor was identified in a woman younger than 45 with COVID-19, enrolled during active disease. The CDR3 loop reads CASSYQGPETQYF. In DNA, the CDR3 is TGTGCCAGCAGTTACCAGGGTCCAGAGACCCAGTACTTC.